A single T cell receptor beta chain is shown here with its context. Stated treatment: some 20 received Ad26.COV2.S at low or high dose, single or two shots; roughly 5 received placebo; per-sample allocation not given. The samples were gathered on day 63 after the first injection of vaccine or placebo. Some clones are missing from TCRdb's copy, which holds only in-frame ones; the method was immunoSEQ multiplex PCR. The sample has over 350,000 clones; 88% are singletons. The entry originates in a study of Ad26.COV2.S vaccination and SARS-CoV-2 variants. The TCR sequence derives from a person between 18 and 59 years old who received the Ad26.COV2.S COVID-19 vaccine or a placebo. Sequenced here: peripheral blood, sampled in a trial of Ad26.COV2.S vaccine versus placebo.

The CDR3 spells CASSLNPLARDTQYF. For the CDR3, the DNA is TGTGCCAGTAGCCTCAACCCCCTAGCTCGAGATACGCAGTATTTT. The rearrangement links TRBV19 to TRBJ2-3; the D gene is possibly TRBD2 (5 bases). Trimming shortened V by 6 bases and J by 5 bases, and 18 bases separated the two germline ends. This CDR3 region has 15 residues. In germline, CDR1 is LNHDA, CDR2 SQIVND (reference sequence).